The 6 T cell receptor beta chains given below trace back to one sample, sequenced in a study of OX40 agonist ivuxolimab in advanced cancers. Here immunoSEQ multiplex PCR was the method, and the copy in TCRdb shows in-frame clones only, minus some. This sample has roughly 48,000 clones, with 70% to 90% found just once. The input for sequencing was CD4+ or CD8+ T cells sorted from blood, taken in a trial of the OX40 agonist ivuxolimab. The source is an adult with an advanced solid tumor such as melanoma, head and neck, liver or kidney cancer.

The chain uses TRBV28 and TRBJ2-1; possibly TRBD1 or TRBD2 for D (6 bases each). CDR1 is MDHEN, CDR2 SYDVKM, per germline. With 6 bases removed from V and 4 bases from J, the gap between germline ends came to 19 bases. The CDR3 contains 16 residues. The CDR3 loop reads CASSGLDRLEYNEQFF. The CDR3 DNA reads TGTGCCAGCAGCGGCCTGGACAGACTAGAATACAATGAGCAGTTCTTC.

The CDR3 region has the DNA TGCGCCAGCAGCCGACTAGCGGGGTCCTACGAGCAGTACTTC. Encoded protein: CASSRLAGSYEQYF. This rearrangement joins TRBV4-1 to TRBJ2-7; the match to TRBD2 covers 11 bases. V was clipped by 4 bases and J by 1 base; unmatched bases: 0. Looked up from germline, CDR1 is MGHRA and CDR2 is YSYEKL. The CDR3 is made up of 14 amino acids.

The J gene is TRBJ2-1, the V gene TRBV7-9, with 9 bases fitting TRBD2. Germline V gene sequence: CDR1 SEHNR, CDR2 FQNEAQ (reference sequence). V gave up 8 bases and J gave up 4 bases; unmatched junction bases: 9. This CDR3 has 15 residues. The CDR3 is CASLGSGGPYNEQFF. The DNA of the CDR3 is TGTGCCAGCTTAGGTAGCGGGGGACCTTACAATGAGCAGTTCTTC.

Written as DNA, the CDR3 is TGTGCCAGCAGCTTAGCTCTTAATGGTTCACCCCTCCACTTT. The encoded protein is CASSLALNGSPLHF. The V call is TRBV11-2, the J call TRBJ1-6; no definite D call. The CDR3 runs 14 residues. Germline V gene lookup returns CDR1 SGHAT and CDR2 FQNNGV. With 1 base removed from V and 9 bases from J, the gap between germline ends came to 10 bases.

The chain has TRBV2 and TRBJ2-7; 9 positions match TRBD1. The V gene's germline CDR1 is SNHLY and CDR2 FYNNEI. The CDR3 is 16 amino acids. J lost 6 bases, V lost 4 bases, and 13 bases had no gene match. This chain's CDR3 is CASSAPTTGGGAEQYF. CDR3 coding DNA: TGTGCCAGCAGTGCCCCCACTACAGGGGGCGGTGCCGAGCAGTACTTC.

The chain carries TRBV7-6 and TRBJ2-5; D may correspond to TRBD1 or TRBD2 (5 bases each). Germline assignment: CDR1 SGHVS and CDR2 FNYEAQ. The CDR3 has 17 amino acids. Trimming took 1 base from V and 5 from J, leaving 20 bases between them. The CDR3 region is CASSLESNFGGQETQYF. CDR3 nucleotides: TGTGCCAGCAGCTTAGAGTCGAATTTTGGGGGTCAGGAGACCCAGTACTTC.